The T cell receptor beta chain described here comes from a study of shared clonotypes between healthy human individuals. Study-wide context: Donor ages ranged 18 to 49 years: two women, a few men.

Remarks on this clone: The target antigen is unknown.

Sorted subsets were amplified in replicate PCRs using about 200 ng DNA, 30,000 to 35,000 T cell genomes. Repertoires were generated with immunoSEQ multiplex PCR, while TCRdb's copy carries only in-frame clones and drops some. The sample holds about 600,000 clones, roughly 97% seen once. Overall study results and limits: On the whole, naive subsets had larger estimated richness than memory subsets had.

CDR3 length: 16 amino acids. After removal of 4 bases from V and 6 bases from J, the junction contained 7 bases not matched to a gene. The V gene's germline CDR1 is LNHDA and CDR2 SQIVND (reference sequence). The chain carries TRBV19 and TRBJ2-6; TRBD1 agrees at 9 bases. The sample taken for sequencing was naive CD4+ T cells sorted from blood. The sample's subset: CD45RA+ positively selected. This clonotype was obtained from a woman in her 30s in good health. DNA for the CDR3: TGTGCCAGTAGTAATCGGGACAGGGTTGCGGCCAACGTCCTGACTTTC. This sequence encodes CASSNRDRVAANVLTF. The entire variable domain, with the rest obtained from reference TRBV19 and TRBJ2-6, is as follows: DGGITQSPKYLFRKEGQNVTLSCEQNLNHDAMYWYRQDPGQGLRLIYYSQIVNDFQKGDIAEGYSVSREKKESFPLTVTSAQKNPTAFYLCASSNRDRVAANVLTFGAGSRLTVL.